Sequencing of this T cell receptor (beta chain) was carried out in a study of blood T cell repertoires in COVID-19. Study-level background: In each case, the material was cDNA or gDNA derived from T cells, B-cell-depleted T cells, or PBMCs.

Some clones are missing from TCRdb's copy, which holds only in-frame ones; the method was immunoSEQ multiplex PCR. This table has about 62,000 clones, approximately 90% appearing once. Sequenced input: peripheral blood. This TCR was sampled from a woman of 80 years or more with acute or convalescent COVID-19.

The CDR3 nucleotides read TGTGCCAGCAGCCCCGGGACTAGCGGGAGGATGGAGACCCAGTACTTC. Encoded protein: CASSPGTSGRMETQYF. This sequence joins TRBV7-3 and TRBJ2-5; 15 nucleotides match TRBD2. In germline, CDR1 is SGHTA, CDR2 FQGTGA. The CDR3 has 16 amino acids. V shed 5 bases and J 5 bases; nucleotides not matched to a gene: 6. The full variable domain, in which reference TRBV7-3 and TRBJ2-5 provide the parts outside the CDR3, is GAGVSQTPSNKVTEKGKYVELRCDPISGHTALYWYRQSLGQGPEFLIYFQGTGAADDSGLPNDRFFAVRPEGSVSTLKIQRTERGDSAVYLCASSPGTSGRMETQYFGPGTRLLVL.